This T cell receptor (beta chain) is drawn from a study of identical twins. Study-level points and caveats: There were fewer insertions in abundant cord blood beta clonotypes, but memory repertoires showed no such pattern.

TCRdb re-called the 5' RACE reads through MiXCR, storing one row per CDR3 protein. The data hold about 470,000 distinct CDR3 sequences, with roughly 26% observed a single time. This clonotype has just a few counts. The antigen remains unidentified. Per germline, CDR1 DFQATT and CDR2 SNEGSKA (reference sequence). Trimming removed 6 bases from V and 1 base from J, with 12 bases in between. CDR3 length equals 13 residues. The data were also submitted as part of a second study, on T cells expressing NK-cell markers.

The V call is TRBV20-1, the J call TRBJ2-5; tentative D call: TRBD2 (5 bases). The TCR comes from a young woman in good health. Sequenced: CD4+ T cells sorted from blood. CDR3 DNA sequence: TGCAGTGCCAACAGCGGTTCCCAAGAGACCCAGTACTTC. Amino acid sequence: CSANSGSQETQYF.